Below are 24 T cell receptor beta chains sequenced from a single sample in a study of Ad26.COV2.S vaccination and SARS-CoV-2 variants. Specified treatment: roughly 18 received Ad26.COV2.S at low or high dose, single or two shots; roughly five received placebo; per-sample allocation not given. Specimens were obtained on day 63 following the first vaccine or placebo injection. This table comes from immunoSEQ multiplex PCR, and its TCRdb copy is limited to in-frame clones, with some not included. The table shows about half a million clones, with 80% to 90% occurring only once. The input for sequencing was peripheral blood, taken in a trial of Ad26.COV2.S vaccine versus placebo. These receptors were collected from a person aged 18 to 65 who received the Ad26.COV2.S COVID-19 vaccine or a placebo.

J is TRBJ2-7 and V is TRBV15, with D possibly matching TRBD1 (6 bases). V lost 1 base and J lost 3, with 16 bases in between. The CDR3 is 16 amino acids. Germline V gene lookup returns CDR1 LNHNV and CDR2 YYDKDF (reference sequence). CDR3 region: CATSRGGLNRVYEQYF. In nucleotides, the CDR3 is TGTGCCACCAGCAGAGGAGGTTTGAACAGGGTCTACGAGCAGTACTTC.

The chain couples TRBV7-9 to TRBJ2-2; perhaps TRBD2 as D (6 bases). V lost 3 bases and J lost 4, with 15 bases in between. CDR1 is SEHNR and CDR2 is FQNEAQ in the germline V gene (reference sequence). The CDR3 is 16 amino acids. CDR3 residues: CASSFGLAIGTGELFF. Written as DNA, the CDR3 is TGTGCCAGCAGCTTCGGGCTAGCGATTGGCACCGGGGAGCTGTTTTTT.

The chain couples TRBV30 to TRBJ1-4; D gene ambiguous. The CDR3 is 15 residues long. Germline loops: CDR1 GTSNPN, CDR2 SVGIG (reference sequence). Trimming left V 3 bases short and J 4 bases short, with 15 bases between. This CDR3 is CAWRSPGSHNEKLFF. In DNA, the CDR3 is TGTGCCTGGAGGAGCCCCGGGAGCCATAATGAAAAACTGTTTTTT.

The chain couples TRBV27 to TRBJ2-3; D is tentatively TRBD1 or TRBD2 (7 bases each). The CDR3 totals 14 residues. In germline, CDR1 is MNHEY, CDR2 SMNVEV (reference sequence). V was trimmed by 5 bases and J by 5 bases, leaving 14 bases between them. The CDR3 spells CASSRQGGGDTQYF. The DNA for the CDR3 is TGTGCCAGCAGTCGACAGGGAGGGGGAGATACGCAGTATTTT.

This sequence joins TRBV4-3 and TRBJ2-5; unclear D gene. V gave up 0 bases and J gave up 5 bases, with 7 bases separating them. CDR1 is LGHNA, CDR2 YSLEER, per germline. CDR3 length: 13 residues. CDR3 nucleotides: TGCGCCAGCAGCCAAGATTGGCGGGAGACCCAGTACTTC. Translating gives CASSQDWRETQYF.

V gene TRBV6-1 combines with J gene TRBJ2-3; D may be TRBD2 (6 bases). Germline-derived CDR1 and CDR2 are MNHNS and SASEGT. Trimming took 2 bases from V and 5 from J, leaving 14 bases between them. The CDR3 length is 15 residues. The DNA of the CDR3 is TGTGCCAGCAGTGAATCCCTAGCGTCCGGAGATACGCAGTATTTT. It encodes CASSESLASGDTQYF.

The chain is built from TRBV11-3 and TRBJ2-1, with a possible D match to TRBD2 (6 bases). From germline, CDR1 is SGHNT and CDR2 YENEEA. V lost 2 bases and J 4 bases, leaving 12 bases between the germline ends. The length of the CDR3 is 15 residues. The CDR3 region is CASSLSLSGYNEQFF. CDR3 coding DNA: TGTGCCAGCAGCTTAAGTCTTAGCGGATACAATGAGCAGTTCTTC.

This rearrangement joins TRBV10-1 to TRBJ1-2; TRBD1 matches 9 bases. Trimming removed 6 bases from V and 4 bases from J; junction bases left unmatched: 6. Germline V gene lookup returns CDR1 WNHNN and CDR2 SYGVQD (reference sequence). The length of the CDR3 is 14 residues. In nucleotides, the CDR3 is TGCGCCAGCAGGAGGGACAGGGATCGCTATGGCTACACCTTC. Its translation: CASRRDRDRYGYTF.

The chain combines TRBV7-9 with TRBJ1-5; the D is unclear. Germline CDR1 SEHNR, CDR2 FQNEAQ (reference sequence). Trimming removed 6 bases at V and 15 bases at J, with 12 bases between. The CDR3 runs to 10 residues. The CDR3 DNA is TGTGCCAGCAGATCACCGATGGGGCATTTT. Its protein product is CASRSPMGHF.

The genes are TRBV30 and TRBJ1-6; TRBD1 aligns across 11 bases. After removal of 3 bases from V and 9 bases from J, the junction contained 4 bases not matched to a gene. In germline, CDR1 is GTSNPN, CDR2 SVGIG (reference sequence). The CDR3 contains 14 residues. Here the CDR3 reads CAWRGQGVSSPLHF. CDR3 coding DNA: TGTGCCTGGAGGGGACAGGGGGTTAGTTCACCCCTCCACTTT. Filled out from reference TRBV30 and TRBJ1-6, the complete variable domain reads SQTIHQWPATLVQPVGSPLSLECTVEGTSNPNLYWYRQAAGRGLQLLFYSVGIGQISSEVPQNLSASRPQDRQFILSSKKLLLSDSGFYLCAWRGQGVSSPLHFGNGTRLTVT.

The chain carries TRBV21-1 and TRBJ2-6; the D call of TRBD1 is as the table states it, not checked on the DNA. TRBV21-1 is a listed pseudogene. This CDR3 spans 21 amino acids. The CDR3 DNA reads as TGTGCCAGCAGCAAAGCGAGAAACCGGGACAGGGGAGGGTCTGGGGCCAACGTCCTGACTTTC. Its protein product is CASSKARNRDRGGSGANVLTF.

V and J are TRBV27 and TRBJ2-5, with D possibly TRBD2 on 7 matching bases. This CDR3 has 16 amino acids. Germline CDR1 reads MNHEY; CDR2 reads SMNVEV (reference sequence). Trimming pared 0 bases from V and 5 bases from J, leaving 16 bases between. The CDR3 nucleotides read TGTGCCAGCAGTTTATCGGCGGGGGCTAGGGTTGAGACCCAGTACTTC. This sequence encodes CASSLSAGARVETQYF.

Comment on this clone: The junction does not match germline at one end; this may be a read error. The chain is built from TRBV29-1 and TRBJ1-2, with D perhaps TRBD1 (6 bases). This CDR3 spans 10 amino acids. CDR1 is SQVTM, CDR2 ANQGSEA, per germline. The CDR3, as DNA: TGCAGCGTTGACAGTGGACAGAGATACTTC. This translates into CSVDSGQRYF. Drawing the rest from reference TRBV29-1 and TRBJ1-2, the complete variable domain is SAVISQKPSRDICQRGTSLTIQCQVDSQVTMMFWYRQQPGQSLTLIATANQGSEATYESGFVIDKFPISRPNLTFSTLTVSNMSPEDSSIYLCSVDSGQRYFGSGTRLTVV.

Concerning this clone: The identical CDR3 is also encoded by other nucleotide sequences in the sample. V gene TRBV5-1 combines with J gene TRBJ1-3; D is unresolved. This CDR3 is 13 amino acids long. Germline V gives CDR1 SGHRS, CDR2 YFSETQ. V lost 2 bases to trimming and J lost 1 base, with 4 bases between them. CDR3 nucleotide sequence: TGCGCCAGCAGCTTAGGTTCTGGAAACACCATATATTTT. Translating gives CASSLGSGNTIYF.

This clone was seen only once. The V and J genes are TRBV7-9 and TRBJ2-7, with 8 bases fitting TRBD2. The CDR3 spans 14 residues. V gave up 3 bases and J gave up 5 bases; unmatched junction bases: 6. CDR1 and CDR2 from the germline V gene are SEHNR and FQNEAQ (reference sequence). This chain's CDR3 is CASSFRTSNDEQYF. In DNA form, the CDR3 reads TGTGCCAGCAGCTTCCGGACTAGCAACGACGAGCAGTACTTC. Based on the CDR3 plus reference TRBV7-9 and TRBJ2-7, the full variable domain is DTGVSQNPRHKITKRGQNVTFRCDPISEHNRLYWYRQTLGQGPEFLTYFQNEAQLEKSRLLSDRFSAERPKGSFSTLEIQRTEQGDSAMYLCASSFRTSNDEQYFGPGTRLTVT.

This chain joins TRBV27 and TRBJ1-2; no definite D call. V was clipped by 2 bases and J by 6 bases, with 10 bases between them. Germline CDR1 is MNHEY and CDR2 is SMNVEV (reference sequence). The CDR3 totals 13 residues. The CDR3 spells CASSLSPVNGYTF. CDR3 sequence (DNA): TGTGCCAGCAGTTTAAGCCCAGTCAATGGCTACACCTTC.

With respect to this clone: Other DNA sequences from this sample encode an identical CDR3 as well. The chain couples TRBV28 to TRBJ1-6; TRBD1 agrees at 8 bases. This CDR3 region has 14 residues. The germline CDR1 and CDR2 sequences are MDHEN and SYDVKM. Unmatched junction bases numbered 3, after V lost 2 bases and J lost 9 bases. This chain's CDR3 is CASSLTGGSSPLHF. Written as DNA, the CDR3 is TGTGCCAGCAGTTTAACAGGGGGTAGTTCACCCCTCCACTTT.

The chain couples TRBV7-9 to TRBJ2-5, with TRBD2 as a possible D gene (6 bases). This CDR3 is built from 15 residues. In germline, CDR1 is SEHNR, CDR2 FQNEAQ (reference sequence). V shed 1 base and J shed 4 bases, with 13 bases lying between them. The CDR3, as DNA: TGTGCCAGCAGCTTAGACAGTTCCGGGAGAGAGACCCAGTACTTC. Its protein product is CASSLDSSGRETQYF. Using reference TRBV7-9 and TRBJ2-5 for the parts outside the CDR3, the full variable domain is DTGVSQNPRHKITKRGQNVTFRCDPISEHNRLYWYRQTLGQGPEFLTYFQNEAQLEKSRLLSDRFSAERPKGSFSTLEIQRTEQGDSAMYLCASSLDSSGRETQYFGPGTRLLVL.

The chain combines TRBV6-5 with TRBJ2-1; D remains unclear. CDR1 is MNHEY and CDR2 is SVGAGI in the germline V gene. Between the trimmed V and J ends, which lost 0 bases and 3 bases, there was a span of 3 bases. CDR3 length: 13 residues. CDR3 amino acids: CASSYSFYNEQFF. The CDR3 DNA sequence: TGTGCCAGCAGTTACTCGTTCTACAATGAGCAGTTCTTC.

V gene TRBV11-2 combines with J gene TRBJ2-3; 7 nucleotides align to TRBD2. After removal of 7 bases from V and 1 base from J, the junction contained 2 bases not matched to a gene. The V gene's germline CDR1 is SGHAT and CDR2 FQNNGV. The CDR3 is 13 amino acids. The CDR3 sequence: CASNLAGTDTQYF. The CDR3 DNA follows: TGTGCCAGCAACCTAGCGGGCACAGATACGCAGTATTTT.

The genes are TRBV5-1 and TRBJ2-5; no reliable D call. The CDR3 runs 13 residues. Germline CDR1 and CDR2: SGHRS and YFSETQ. Trimming took off 4 bases at V and 2 bases at J, with 9 bases between the two ends. In nucleotides, the CDR3 is TGCGCCAGCAGCCCTGTCCCGCAAGAGACCCAGTACTTC. It encodes CASSPVPQETQYF. The whole variable domain, remainder taken from reference TRBV5-1 and TRBJ2-5, is KAGVTQTPRYLIKTRGQQVTLSCSPISGHRSVSWYQQTPGQGLQFLFEYFSETQRNKGNFPGRFSGRQFSNSRSEMNVSTLELGDSALYLCASSPVPQETQYFGPGTRLLVL.

Concerning this clone itself: The sample carries other DNA sequences with the same CDR3. V is TRBV6-2 or TRBV6-3 and J is TRBJ2-3; possibly TRBD1 or TRBD2 for D (5 bases each). CDR1 and CDR2 from the germline V gene are MNHEY and SVGEGT. V lost 2 bases and J lost 1, with 13 bases in between. The CDR3 spans 16 residues. Here the CDR3 DNA reads TGTGCCAGCAGTTACCACGTGGGGCGGGGCACAGATACGCAGTATTTT. Its translation: CASSYHVGRGTDTQYF.

The table lists this clone with a count of one. This chain links TRBV4-2 with TRBJ1-1; no clear D. The V end was cut by 0 bases, the J end by 8 bases, with 7 bases between. In germline, CDR1 is LGHNA, CDR2 YNFKEQ. This CDR3 comprises 12 residues. The CDR3 DNA follows: TGTGCCAGCAGCCAAGATAGGCGAGAAGCTTTCTTT. It translates to CASSQDRREAFF.

The chain is built from TRBV19 and TRBJ2-1; TRBD2 matches at 9 bases. The CDR3 has 16 residues. V shed 5 bases, J shed 0 bases, and the junction held 5 bases outside the gene matches. Germline values: CDR1 LNHDA, CDR2 SQIVND (reference sequence). DNA for the CDR3: TGTGCCAGTAGTCTGACTAGCGGTGGCTCCTACAATGAGCAGTTCTTC. It specifies CASSLTSGGSYNEQFF. Full variable domain (missing parts from reference TRBV19 and TRBJ2-1): DGGITQSPKYLFRKEGQNVTLSCEQNLNHDAMYWYRQDPGQGLRLIYYSQIVNDFQKGDIAEGYSVSREKKESFPLTVTSAQKNPTAFYLCASSLTSGGSYNEQFFGPGTRLTVL.